A selection of T cell receptor beta chains follows, all from one sample in a study of CD8+ T cells in alopecia areata. Clones were sequenced by immunoSEQ multiplex PCR, and TCRdb holds only the in-frame ones, with some missing. The data contain 90,000 to 120,000 clones, approximately 59% of them seen just once; the ten biggest clones take up under 25%. Sample: CD8+ T cells sorted from blood. These receptors all stem from a human donor in good health. The conserved cysteine and the conserved F or W are not part of the CDR3 here. Fields, in order: J gene, D gene, V gene, CDR3 protein. A D gene is named only where the DNA matches it firmly.

>TRBJ1-1|TRBD1|TRBV5-1
ASSLATGGVNTEAF
>TRBJ2-5|-|TRBV4-3
ASSPGPSQETQY
>TRBJ1-1|-|TRBV13
ASSLPGLNTEAF
>TRBJ2-3|TRBD2|TRBV28
ASSLWGASGPTDTQY
>TRBJ2-1|TRBD2|TRBV28
ASSLAGGLAKDEQF
>TRBJ2-5|-|TRBV5-4
ASSFPDSYQETQY
>TRBJ2-3|-|TRBV2
ASSEAFRDTQY
>TRBJ1-1|-|TRBV13
ASSLGRGFEAF
>TRBJ2-5|TRBD1|TRBV7-8
ASSRVTGGWQETQY
>TRBJ2-3|-|TRBV2
ASSDLTDTQY
>TRBJ2-1|-|TRBV5-6
ASSFGAGSNEQF
>TRBJ1-5|-|TRBV29-1
SVRLGHSPRPQH
>TRBJ1-2|-|TRBV29-1
SVVPLLGGEAYGYT
>TRBJ2-1|TRBD2|TRBV7-2
ASSLGWLAGGGYNEQF
>TRBJ1-1|TRBD1|TRBV28
ASSSDHGQDTEAF
>TRBJ2-1|-|TRBV25-1
ASSGPGLGEQF
>TRBJ2-5|-|TRBV30
AWSAGYTQETQY
>TRBJ2-1|-|TRBV11-1
ASSSSGYNEQF
>TRBJ2-7|TRBD1|TRBV13
ASSAPGQGRTYEQY
>TRBJ2-2|TRBD2|TRBV4-3
ASSQERAESGGLVTGELF
>TRBJ2-3|-|TRBV9
ASSAAQGPDTQY
>TRBJ2-7|-|TRBV7-2
ASSFSTSYEQY
>TRBJ2-1|-|TRBV9
ASSVEGGNEQF
>TRBJ1-5|-|TRBV27
ASSLGGNNQPQH
>TRBJ2-7|-|TRBV4-2
ASSSSRGGSYEQY
>TRBJ1-3|TRBD1|TRBV2
ASRSGQGRNTIY
>TRBJ2-2|-|TRBV11-1
ASSPGYGELF
>TRBJ1-5|TRBD1|TRBV15
ATETQTGDHQPQH
>TRBJ2-3|-|TRBV2
ASSVFNAGDTQY
>TRBJ1-1|TRBD1|TRBV6-5
ASSFTMTGEYTEAF
>TRBJ2-1|TRBD2|TRBV6-6
ASLTSGGRQF
>TRBJ2-2|-|TRBV30
AWSSREGPSTGELF
>TRBJ2-1|-|TRBV4-1
ASSQDLFPRGLQHNEQF
>TRBJ1-1|-|TRBV27
ASSLADQNTEAF
>TRBJ2-7|-|TRBV7-9
ASSLEQGPYEQY
>TRBJ2-7|-|TRBV28
ASSSRQNLYDEQY
>TRBJ2-1|-|TRBV2
ASRGARDGLEF
>TRBJ2-1|-|TRBV30
AWSVGGPSYNEQF
>TRBJ2-1|TRBD2|TRBV4-2
ASSQVRASGAL
>TRBJ2-5|-|TRBV18
ASSQGGETQY
>TRBJ2-7|-|TRBV5-6
ASSSLQAYEQY
>TRBJ1-6|-|TRBV28
ASSVGGGSHSPLH
>TRBJ2-7|-|TRBV7-9
ASSLGGHEQY
>TRBJ2-7|TRBD1|TRBV7-2
ASSPGQGVFYEQY
>TRBJ2-1|-|TRBV29-1
SVDDSWGEQF
>TRBJ2-5|TRBD1|TRBV9
ASSVGGGEVFETQY
>TRBJ2-5|-|TRBV5-6
ASSAFQGPETQY
>TRBJ2-5|TRBD2|TRBV4-1
ASSQESLAGETQY
>TRBJ2-3|TRBD1|TRBV10-3
AISESQTGGEPDTQY
>TRBJ1-3|-|TRBV2
ASERTVSGNTIY
>TRBJ1-2|-|TRBV20-1
SAADSIIP